This T cell receptor (beta chain) was obtained from a study of cytomegalovirus exposure and HLA in healthy donors (TCRdb year 2017). For context, the study as a whole: In an earlier analysis of under 600 of the donors, about 270 Gb of sequence data and some 120 million unique TCR beta sequences from about 179 million T cells were reported. Across about 380 genotyped donors of the cohort, an average of approximately 240,000 unique TCR beta nucleotide sequences per donor were sequenced, and roughly 20% of those sequences were non-productive. Roughly 300 gigabases of sequencing data and some 85 million unique TCR sequences were included in an early release covering 550 to 650 HLA-typed donors. In addition to the first cohort of 666 subjects, a separate validation cohort of over 90 different subjects was used. The genetic ancestry cluster associated with self-reported Caucasian donors included approximately 85% of the roughly 380 genotyped donors. In a later analysis, previously published TCR beta repertoires from fewer than 750 donors were re-analyzed and high-resolution HLA genotyping was added so that TCR occurrence patterns could be studied. Typing coverage varied by locus: roughly 629-640 donors for A, B, C, DRB1 and DQB1; approximately 500 for DQA1; over 600 for DPA1; fewer than 480 for DPB1. The study aimed to test whether signatures of past pathogen exposure could be identified by cataloging public T cell receptors. The study profiled the T cell repertoires of 550 to 700 subjects by immunosequencing and related them to cytomegalovirus serostatus. HLA typing included class I and class II loci at four-digit resolution. The study combined high-throughput TCR immunosequencing, statistical association of individual TCRs with disease status, and machine learning to predict cytomegalovirus infection status. All discovery cohort repertoires had been generated on a single sequencing platform. Donor age, sex, ethnicity and CMV serostatus were compiled alongside the repertoire data. A later genetic analysis took genome-wide SNP genotypes for about 55% of the roughly 670 donors and used that subset as a discovery cohort. An earlier analysis of roughly 580 of the donors used high-throughput TCR beta sequencing to judge whether each TCR beta V gene segment behaved as functional or pseudogenic. The later analysis used no new phenotypic data to find candidate immune exposures, relying instead on TCR beta sequences and their occurrence across donors. Because of strong linkage in the cohort, five DR-DQ haplotypes were treated as single units for association and clustering. General study outcomes and caveats: A total of fewer than 200 TCR beta chains were listed by the study as associated with cytomegalovirus. In an earlier analysis of some 640 of the donors, most TCR beta V segments were observed in productive rearrangements about 90% or about 30% of the time, broadly matching IMGT annotations. Some IMGT-functional V segments, including TRBV6-2 and TRBV6-3, could not be told apart with the 87-base-pair reads, so those segments were excluded. Strong co-occurrence of HLA alleles, especially DR and DQ, made assigning TCR associations to individual alleles difficult. It was suggested by the authors that the approach could potentially be generalized to other disease states and immunological phenotypes. The classifier was reported to diagnose cytomegalovirus status with high specificity and sensitivity in both the original cohort and the validation cohort. Roughly uniform sequencing depth across donors was assumed in presence/absence analyses, although this assumption may not hold. A group of highly shared sequence variants was considered likely to be a technical artifact of the sequencing pipeline. Because counts were too low, about 17 rarely observed V segments, including chromosome 9 orphons, were excluded from the earlier analysis of 587 of the donors. Specific HLA alleles were associated with 15,000 to 20,000 TCR beta sequences at a false discovery rate of 0.05 in a later analysis. A further reported finding was that TCR beta sequences accurately predicted the HLA-A and HLA-B alleles for most subjects in the first cohort. In a later analysis, HLA-associated TCR beta chains showed more clonal expansion and lower generation probabilities than non-associated chains that were equally common. Linkage disequilibrium might explain the correlated functional status among segregating V segments, but an unknown experimental factor could not be excluded. The cohort was sequenced for TCR beta chains only, and without alpha or paired-chain data the features that could be detected were limited. A few of the identified cytomegalovirus-associated TCR beta chains were confirmed in vitro to be specific for cytomegalovirus antigens. The only immune exposure information available for the cohort was CMV serostatus. In a later genetic analysis, fewer N-insertions in productive TCRs were reported among donors in an Asian-associated ancestry cluster than the roughly 700-donor mean. V-gene and J-gene trimming of TCR beta chains was associated with a missense DCLRE1C variant in a later genetic analysis, and the association was replicated in an independent cohort. In a later analysis, the rate of TCR association differed among HLA loci, with DRB1 alleles having the most associated TCRs and HLA-C alleles having the fewest. Because some donors lacked HLA typing at each locus, the association tests relied only on the typed subset. Across donors, most TCR sequences were observed very rarely, whereas some public TCRs were present in many individuals. According to a later analysis, most CMV-associated TCR beta chains appeared to be HLA-restricted, and the HLA associations seemed to be driven largely by CMV exposure. A later analysis reported that several top co-occurrence clusters appeared linked to parvovirus B19, influenza, CMV and Epstein-Barr virus.

This clone appeared a few times. There is no known antigen for this receptor. No much larger clone is present one base from it, and per-base qualities are unavailable. The germline V gene specifies MDHEN as CDR1 and SYDVKM as CDR2. Trimming leaves V shorter by 5 bases and J shorter by 0 bases, with the junction holding 5 bases beyond the gene matches. Including the terminal cysteine and phenylalanine, the CDR3 comprises 15 residues. Of all the DNA, just the CDR3 is kept, 45 bases in frame from base 1. Preparation of the library involved the immunoSEQ multiplex PCR assay. For the multiplex PCR, a mixture combining 60 forward primers for TCR Vbeta segments and 13 reverse primers for TCR Jbeta segments was used. The CDR3 region of rearranged TCR beta genes was amplified from genomic DNA by a multiplex PCR assay. The Illumina HiSeq System was used to sequence the amplified TCR beta libraries as 87-base-pair reads. The source study handled its data this way. A later analysis tallied some 79 million unique TCR beta chains across the 666 repertoires, and about 10 million of those chains were shared by two or more donors. To remove PCR and sequencing errors, raw reads were error-corrected and collapsed into unique sequences using a nearest-neighbor algorithm that merged closely related sequences. CDR3 sequences were aligned to IMGT reference sequences to assign V, D and J gene segments. For a sequence to be retained, a match of at least six nucleotides was required to both a V gene segment and a J gene segment. A rearrangement was called productive if the CDR3 had no stop codons and remained in frame with V and J, and every other rearrangement was called non-productive. Following IMGT convention, CDR3 was defined as the stretch from the second conserved V-encoded cysteine to the conserved J-encoded phenylalanine. The earlier analysis of 550 to 650 of the donors excluded any sequence lacking an unambiguous match to a single V gene segment. An earlier analysis of fewer than 750 of the donors classified V segments as functional when productive rearrangements were above 56.7% and as segregating when the standard deviation between donors was above 5%. A statistical classification framework was built to diagnose cytomegalovirus status from the catalog of TCR beta chain sequences. V and J gene assignment, in a later analysis, came from comparing TCR nucleotide sequences with IMGT/GENE-DB human TR gene sequences. A later analysis assigned CDR3 sequences and most-parsimonious VDJ recombination scenarios with the TCRdist pipeline. In a later analysis, each TCR beta chain was defined by its CDR3 amino acid sequence together with its V-gene family, and reads lacking a unique V-gene family were excluded. In a later analysis, 500 to 700 highly shared, low-generation-probability nucleotide sequences were removed to address suspected cross-contamination and a sequencing artifact. In a later analysis, a clonal expansion index was calculated for each public chain from normalized within-repertoire ranks of inferred template counts. In a later analysis, generation probabilities were computed with a VDJ recombination model fitted to out-of-frame rearrangements, and the resulting probabilities were checked against IGoR. Hypergeometric tests were used in a later analysis to score TCR-TCR, TCR-HLA and TCR-CMV co-occurrence, with a repertoire-size bias correction applied to the TCR pairs. False discovery rates were estimated in a later analysis by permuting HLA or CMV assignments 20 times. In a later analysis, co-occurring TCRs were grouped with DBSCAN, and TCRdist sequence similarity was added when clustering was performed within HLA-allele-positive subsets. Co-occurrence clustering excluded repertoires with fewer than 30,000 or more than 120,000 public chains, plus five with anomalous nucleotide sharing. The clones in this table, taken by TCRdb from immuneACCESS, are in-frame only. Not every clone is retained; where verified, under half of the shortfall comes from an unresolved V gene, and the cause of the rest is unknown. The V and J calls and the clone size are those of that table, but D and trimming were determined from the DNA. In this sample the table shows around 120,000 clones, roughly 80% of which occur a single time. 8.8% of the sample is in the top ten clones.

The cohort comprised fewer than 750 healthy bone marrow donors. Cohort members were all nominally healthy when sampled, although unrecorded immune exposures were likely present. The donor tested CMV seropositive, placing the donor among the 250 to 350 seropositive members of the cohort. A peripheral blood sample was collected from each donor, and TCR beta sequencing was performed on peripheral blood mononuclear cells. Genomic DNA extraction from the blood cell samples was performed with the Qiagen DNeasy Blood Extraction Kit. This chain joins TRBV28 to TRBJ1-2, and 8 junctional nucleotides match TRBD1. The sequenced material came from PBMCs. The TCR sequence derives from a female donor in good health and CMV-seropositive. The CDR3 region: CASSLTGGPNYGYTF. In nucleotide form, the sequence is TGTGCCAGCAGTCTTACAGGGGGACCTAACTATGGCTACACCTTC.